The 32 T cell receptor beta chains presented below share a single source sample, sequenced in a study of blood T cell repertoires in COVID-19. Method: immunoSEQ multiplex PCR; TCRdb's copy keeps in-frame clones and lacks some. The table includes some 110,000 clones, around 90% detected once. What was sequenced was peripheral blood. All receptors come from a human donor in a cohort sampled during active COVID-19.

The chain has TRBV27 and TRBJ1-2; 8 bases fit TRBD1. V gave up 3 bases and J gave up 1 base; unmatched junction bases: 16. Germline V gene lookup returns CDR1 MNHEY and CDR2 SMNVEV (reference sequence). CDR3 length equals 19 residues. The CDR3 region has the DNA TGTGCCAGCAGTTTCCCCCATAGACAGGGGAAACCCTTTAACTATGGCTACACCTTC. Residues: CASSFPHRQGKPFNYGYTF.

The chain employs TRBV11-2 and TRBJ2-3, with 8 nucleotides matching TRBD2. J lost 4 bases, V lost 9 bases, and 18 bases had no gene match. This CDR3 comprises 17 residues. CDR1 is SGHAT and CDR2 is FQNNGV in the germline V gene. The CDR3 sequence is CASQGGLSGSNADTQYF. The CDR3 DNA reads TGTGCCAGTCAGGGTGGATTGAGCGGGAGTAACGCAGATACGCAGTATTTT. The full variable domain, with the rest looked up from reference TRBV11-2 and TRBJ2-3, is EAGVAQSPRYKIIEKRQSVAFWCNPISGHATLYWYQQILGQGPKLLIQFQNNGVVDDSQLPKDRFSAERLKGVDSTLKIQPAKLEDSAVYLCASQGGLSGSNADTQYFGPGTRLTVL.

The chain is built from TRBV2 and TRBJ2-2; 7 bases are shared with TRBD1. Looked up from germline, CDR1 is SNHLY and CDR2 is FYNNEI. The CDR3 contains 13 residues. After removal of 8 bases from V and 4 bases from J, the junction contained 4 bases not matched to a gene. In nucleotides, the CDR3 is TGTGCCAGCTCCGGGACAGCCACCGGGGAGCTGTTTTTT. This gives the protein CASSGTATGELFF. Complete variable domain (other parts from reference TRBV2 and TRBJ2-2): EPEVTQTPSHQVTQMGQEVILRCVPISNHLYFYWYRQILGQKVEFLVSFYNNEISEKSEIFDDQFSVERPDGSNFTLKIRSTKLEDSAMYFCASSGTATGELFFGEGSRLTVL.

The rearrangement uses TRBV7-9 and TRBJ1-5; D is possibly TRBD1 (6 bases). Germline CDR1 and CDR2: SEHNR and FQNEAQ (reference sequence). Trimming pared 5 bases from V and 0 bases from J, leaving 11 bases between. The CDR3 totals 15 residues. The CDR3 DNA sequence: TGTGCCAGCAGCGATAACAGGGATAGCAATCAGCCCCAGCATTTT. It encodes CASSDNRDSNQPQHF.

This sequence joins TRBV20-1 and TRBJ1-1, with D hard to call. Trimming left V 6 bases short and J 1 base short, with 6 bases between. Looked up from germline, CDR1 is DFQATT and CDR2 is SNEGSKA (reference sequence). The CDR3 consists of 11 residues. The CDR3 protein is CSAFKNTEAFF. DNA for the CDR3: TGCAGTGCCTTTAAGAACACTGAAGCTTTCTTT.

The V gene is TRBV10-2, the J gene TRBJ2-7; 11 bases fit TRBD2. The CDR3 extends over 18 amino acids. V lost 0 bases and J lost 5; bases outside the gene matches: 12. The germline V gene encodes CDR1 WSHSY and CDR2 SAAADI. The CDR3 region is CASSESFTSGGPRDEQYF. As DNA, the CDR3 is TGCGCCAGCAGTGAGTCCTTCACTAGCGGGGGCCCGAGGGACGAGCAGTACTTC.

The chain is built from TRBV23-1 and TRBJ2-1; possibly TRBD2 for D (6 bases). TRBV23-1 is assigned to the ORF class and has an uncertain function. This CDR3 comprises 15 residues. V was cut by 5 bases and J by 2 bases, with 13 bases left in between. The CDR3: CASSGRRRPYNEQFF. In nucleotides, the CDR3 is TGCGCCAGCAGTGGGAGGCGGAGACCCTACAATGAGCAGTTCTTC.

V and J are TRBV20-1 and TRBJ1-1; D not resolved. This CDR3 has 11 residues. Germline values: CDR1 DFQATT, CDR2 SNEGSKA (reference sequence). The CDR3 here is CSRGNGQEAFF. As DNA, the CDR3 is TGCAGCCGAGGGAACGGGCAAGAAGCTTTCTTT.

The chain carries TRBV19 and TRBJ1-2; D may be TRBD1 (5 bases). This CDR3 contains 16 residues. Trimming removed 0 bases from V and 2 bases from J, with 13 bases in between. Germline CDR1 reads LNHDA; CDR2 reads SQIVND (reference sequence). The CDR3 loop is CASSIDPAGQNYGYTF. CDR3 coding DNA: TGTGCCAGTAGTATAGATCCCGCAGGGCAGAACTATGGCTACACCTTC.

V and J are TRBV30 and TRBJ1-2; D might be TRBD1 (5 bases). CDR3 length: 13 amino acids. Germline CDR1 GTSNPN, CDR2 SVGIG (reference sequence). With 2 bases removed from V and 1 base from J, the gap between germline ends came to 8 bases. The CDR3 is CAWSSQGNYGYTF. CDR3 DNA sequence: TGTGCCTGGAGTTCGCAGGGTAACTATGGCTACACCTTC.

The V call is TRBV6-1, the J call TRBJ2-7; D unclear. The CDR3 spans 13 residues. Trimming removed 1 base at V and 7 bases at J, with 11 bases between. CDR1 is MNHNS, CDR2 SASEGT, per germline. CDR3 residues: CASSEGGAWEQYF. The CDR3, as DNA: TGTGCCAGCAGTGAAGGAGGAGCGTGGGAGCAGTACTTC.

This chain uses TRBV6-5 with TRBJ1-1; 7 bases align to TRBD1. The CDR3 has 15 amino acids. Germline V gene sequence: CDR1 MNHEY, CDR2 SVGAGI. J gave up 6 bases and V 0 bases, and 7 bases lay outside the gene matches. The CDR3 loop reads CASSYSQGTLSEAFF. The DNA of the CDR3 is TGTGCCAGCAGTTACTCACAGGGGACTCTCTCTGAAGCTTTCTTT.

This sequence joins TRBV7-8 and TRBJ2-7, with 8 bases identical to TRBD1. Trimming at V came to 1 base and at J to 6 bases, leaving 14 bases not matched to a gene. The CDR3 is 17 residues long. The germline CDR1 and CDR2 sequences are SGHVS and FQNEAQ. CDR3 sequence reads: CASSLVGQGARGAEQYF. CDR3 DNA: TGTGCCAGCAGCTTAGTGGGGCAGGGGGCAAGAGGTGCCGAGCAGTACTTC.

The chain links TRBV4-1 to TRBJ2-7; D may be TRBD2 (5 bases). Trimming cost V 0 bases and J 0 bases, with 9 bases left between them. The CDR3 is 15 residues long. CDR1 MGHRA and CDR2 YSYEKL come from the germline V gene. The CDR3 coding sequence is TGCGCCAGCAGCCAAGAACTACTAGACTCCTACGAGCAGTACTTC. It codes for CASSQELLDSYEQYF.

This sequence joins TRBV2 and TRBJ2-7; no reliable D call. V was shortened by 7 bases and J by 2 bases, with 9 bases between the two germline ends. The CDR3 totals 12 residues. Germline V CDR1 and CDR2: SNHLY, FYNNEI. As DNA, the CDR3 is TGTGCCAGCACCCTAGAAACCTACGAGCAGTACTTC. Encoded protein: CASTLETYEQYF.

This chain joins TRBV7-6 and TRBJ2-7; 7 bases are shared with TRBD2. CDR3 length: 14 amino acids. Germline V CDR1 and CDR2: SGHVS, FNYEAQ. Trimming removed 4 bases from V and 2 bases from J; junction bases left unmatched: 5. The CDR3 loop is CASSSLAATYEQYF. In nucleotides, the CDR3 is TGTGCCAGCAGCTCCCTAGCGGCTACCTACGAGCAGTACTTC.

The rearrangement joins TRBV6-5 to TRBJ1-2; 7 positions match TRBD1. Germline V gene data show CDR1 as MNHEY and CDR2 as SVGAGI. The CDR3 length is 13 residues. V dropped 5 bases and J dropped 8; count of bases not matched to a gene: 8. The CDR3 DNA reads TGTGCCAGCAGTCCCCGGACAGGACAAGGCTACACCTTC. Translating gives CASSPRTGQGYTF.

This chain joins TRBV19 and TRBJ2-2; TRBD2 might be the D (5 bases). Trimming stripped 11 bases from V and 5 bases from J, with 15 bases between. This CDR3 comprises 13 residues. Germline loops: CDR1 LNHDA, CDR2 SQIVND (reference sequence). For the CDR3, the DNA is TGTGCCGGGGAGATTTTTAGGACCGGGGAGCTGTTTTTT. Protein product: CAGEIFRTGELFF.

The chain has TRBV2 and TRBJ2-2, with D tentatively TRBD1 (6 bases). V was trimmed by 6 bases and J by 6 bases, leaving 20 bases between them. Germline V lookup: CDR1 SNHLY, CDR2 FYNNEI. The length of the CDR3 is 16 residues. The CDR3 DNA is TGTGCCAGCAGCCAAGGGGGAGTGGTGGGGCCCGGGGAGCTGTTTTTT. It is translated as CASSQGGVVGPGELFF.

The J gene is TRBJ2-1, the V gene TRBV28; TRBD2 matches at 9 bases. This CDR3 contains 16 residues. The J segment lost 5 bases and the V segment lost 5 bases, leaving 10 bases of the junction unmatched. CDR1 MDHEN and CDR2 SYDVKM come from the germline V gene. The CDR3 nucleotides read TGTGCCAGCAGTGAATTAGCGGGAGCGAGAAACAATGAGCAGTTCTTC. Amino acid sequence: CASSELAGARNNEQFF. Full variable domain (outside the CDR3, taken from reference TRBV28 and TRBJ2-1): DVKVTQSSRYLVKRTGEKVFLECVQDMDHENMFWYRQDPGLGLRLIYFSYDVKMKEKGDIPEGYSVSREKKERFSLILESASTNQTSMYLCASSELAGARNNEQFFGPGTRLTVL.

This clone was seen a few times. The rearrangement links TRBV5-1 to TRBJ1-6, with D hard to call. V shed 2 bases and J shed 6 bases, with 12 bases lying between them. CDR3 length equals 15 residues. CDR1 and CDR2 (germline): SGHRS, YFSETQ. CDR3 nucleotide sequence: TGCGCCAGCAGCTTTGGCCCGTTTGGTAATTCACCCCTCCACTTT. This gives the protein CASSFGPFGNSPLHF.

This rearrangement joins TRBV5-1 to TRBJ2-2; TRBD1 is a possible D gene (6 bases). Germline-derived CDR1 and CDR2 are SGHRS and YFSETQ. With 3 bases removed from V and 0 bases from J, the gap between germline ends came to 9 bases. The CDR3 length is 15 residues. In DNA form, the CDR3 reads TGCGCCAGCAGCTCGTGGGGGCCGAACACCGGGGAGCTGTTTTTT. It is translated as CASSSWGPNTGELFF.

This chain connects TRBV11-2 to TRBJ1-5; 10 nucleotides align to TRBD1. Germline V gene data show CDR1 as SGHAT and CDR2 as FQNNGV. The CDR3 extends over 14 amino acids. After removal of 5 bases from V and 7 bases from J, the junction contained 5 bases not matched to a gene. The CDR3 DNA sequence: TGTGCCAGCAGCCGAGACAGGGGGCTACAGCCCCAGCATTTT. The encoded protein is CASSRDRGLQPQHF.

The chain carries TRBV6-5 and TRBJ1-2, with a tentative D call TRBD1 (6 bases). V lost 6 bases to trimming and J lost 4 bases, with 18 bases between them. This CDR3 has 15 amino acids. Germline V CDR1 and CDR2: MNHEY, SVGAGI. CDR3 protein: CASRPAVTGPYGYTF. CDR3 coding DNA: TGTGCCAGCAGACCCGCTGTTACAGGGCCCTATGGCTACACCTTC.

CDR3 nucleotides: TGTGCCAGCAGTCGACAGGGACTAGCCAAAAACATTCAGTACTTC. Translating it yields CASSRQGLAKNIQYF. The chain employs TRBV2 and TRBJ2-4, with a possible D match to TRBD1 (7 bases). CDR1 is SNHLY and CDR2 is FYNNEI in the germline V gene. This CDR3 has 15 amino acids. Trimming cost V 5 bases and J 0 bases, with 11 bases left between them.

The table lists this clone with a count of one. The V call is TRBV7-9, the J call TRBJ1-1, with D possibly matching TRBD1 (6 bases). CDR3 length: 13 residues. Trimming pared 7 bases from V and 1 base from J, leaving 10 bases between. Germline CDR1 SEHNR, CDR2 FQNEAQ (reference sequence). The CDR3 sequence is CASTRGTNTEAFF. The CDR3 bases are TGTGCCAGCACTAGGGGGACGAACACTGAAGCTTTCTTT.

J is TRBJ1-5 and V is TRBV10-3, with a tentative D call TRBD1 (6 bases). Trimming left V 8 bases short and J 2 bases short, with 16 bases between. The CDR3 has 15 residues. Germline V gene sequence: CDR1 ENHRY, CDR2 SYGVKD. The CDR3 sequence: CAIRDNGLGNQPQHF. The CDR3 DNA follows: TGTGCCATCCGGGACAACGGGCTGGGCAATCAGCCCCAGCATTTT.

This chain connects TRBV3-1 (or the pseudogene TRBV3-2) to TRBJ2-3; 7 bases align to TRBD2. Per the germline V gene, CDR1 is LGHDT and CDR2 is YNNKEL (reference sequence). The CDR3 loop spans 13 amino acids. The V segment lost 8 bases and the J segment 4 bases; nucleotides outside the gene matches: 6. The CDR3 bases are TGTGCCAGCGCTAGGGAGGGTGCAGATACGCAGTATTTT. Residues: CASAREGADTQYF.

The chain combines TRBV28 with TRBJ1-3, with D perhaps TRBD1 (5 bases). V was trimmed by 6 bases and J by 4 bases, leaving 16 bases between them. The CDR3 consists of 15 residues. Germline CDR1 reads MDHEN; CDR2 reads SYDVKM. CDR3 coding DNA: TGTGCCAGCAGCCCAGTAGGGGCGGAAGGAAACACCATATATTTT. It codes for CASSPVGAEGNTIYF.

This rearrangement joins TRBV5-1 to TRBJ1-5; 10 bases agree with TRBD1. Looked up from germline, CDR1 is SGHRS and CDR2 is YFSETQ. CDR3 length equals 18 residues. V was clipped by 0 bases and J by 6 bases; unmatched bases: 12. As DNA, the CDR3 is TGCGCCAGCAGCTTGGGCGTGCGGGACAGGGGAGCTTCTCAGCCCCAGCATTTT. Translated, it gives CASSLGVRDRGASQPQHF. The variable domain in full, completed from reference TRBV5-1 and TRBJ1-5, reads KAGVTQTPRYLIKTRGQQVTLSCSPISGHRSVSWYQQTPGQGLQFLFEYFSETQRNKGNFPGRFSGRQFSNSRSEMNVSTLELGDSALYLCASSLGVRDRGASQPQHFGDGTRLSIL.

J is TRBJ2-2 and V is TRBV5-1; 7 bases are shared with TRBD1. J gave up 4 bases and V 0 bases, and 3 bases lay outside the gene matches. The CDR3 has 15 amino acids. CDR1 and CDR2 from the germline V gene are SGHRS and YFSETQ. The CDR3 bases are TGCGCCAGCAGCTTGGGTAACAGGGGCACCGGGGAGCTGTTTTTT. It encodes CASSLGNRGTGELFF.

The rearrangement joins TRBV5-1 to TRBJ2-3; 8 nucleotides match TRBD1. V gave up 2 bases and J gave up 1 base; unmatched junction bases: 3. The CDR3 is 15 amino acids. From germline, CDR1 is SGHRS and CDR2 YFSETQ. The CDR3 DNA follows: TGCGCCAGCAGCTTTGACAGGGGTGGCACAGATACGCAGTATTTT. Translating it yields CASSFDRGGTDTQYF. Looking up the rest from reference TRBV5-1 and TRBJ2-3 gives the full variable domain: KAGVTQTPRYLIKTRGQQVTLSCSPISGHRSVSWYQQTPGQGLQFLFEYFSETQRNKGNFPGRFSGRQFSNSRSEMNVSTLELGDSALYLCASSFDRGGTDTQYFGPGTRLTVL.